The rows below give T cell receptor beta chains drawn from one sample of a study of cytomegalovirus exposure and HLA in healthy donors. Generated by immunoSEQ multiplex PCR, the TCRdb table keeps only in-frame clones and is missing some. This sample carries approximately 170,000 clones, 65% to 85% of them seen once, and the ten largest clones take around 4.3%. What was sequenced was PBMCs. The source is a woman in her forties or fifties in good health and CMV-seropositive. The conserved cysteine and the conserved F or W are not part of the CDR3 here. Fields, in order: V gene, J gene, CDR3 protein.

V gene: TRBV30; J gene: TRBJ2-6; CDR3 protein: ASLLSGANVLT
V gene: TRBV6-1; J gene: TRBJ1-1; CDR3 protein: ASSEVVRGSEAF
V gene: TRBV4-3; J gene: TRBJ1-6; CDR3 protein: ASSQVPLTGNNSPLH
V gene: TRBV4-3; J gene: TRBJ2-5; CDR3 protein: ASSQKRGETQY
V gene: TRBV6-1; J gene: TRBJ2-7; CDR3 protein: ASSEARGLPDDYEQY
V gene: TRBV7-2; J gene: TRBJ2-7; CDR3 protein: ASSPWEGPYEQY
V gene: TRBV7-9; J gene: TRBJ2-1; CDR3 protein: ASSFSGLADNEQF
V gene: TRBV11-3; J gene: TRBJ2-5; CDR3 protein: ASSQGGETQY
V gene: TRBV19; J gene: TRBJ1-5; CDR3 protein: ASRGQIHSNQPQH
V gene: TRBV4-2; J gene: TRBJ2-3; CDR3 protein: ASSPRTGSEDTQY
V gene: TRBV30; J gene: TRBJ2-1; CDR3 protein: AWSGTGWNEQF
V gene: TRBV6-5; J gene: TRBJ1-2; CDR3 protein: ASRRGPFYGYT
V gene: TRBV2; J gene: TRBJ2-2; CDR3 protein: ASSESIESTGELF
V gene: TRBV28; J gene: TRBJ2-3; CDR3 protein: ASSSNRAVTDTQY
V gene: TRBV5-1; J gene: TRBJ2-1; CDR3 protein: ASSFASGRSYNEQF
V gene: TRBV6-6; J gene: TRBJ2-6; CDR3 protein: ASSYPPGTGANVLT
V gene: TRBV6-1; J gene: TRBJ1-4; CDR3 protein: ASSEAPGEVGKLF
V gene: TRBV11-2; J gene: TRBJ1-1; CDR3 protein: ASSLGRNILNTEAF
V gene: TRBV5-4; J gene: TRBJ1-6; CDR3 protein: ASSRPRGSYNSPLH
V gene: TRBV28; J gene: TRBJ1-3; CDR3 protein: ASSVGQLGNTIY
V gene: TRBV7-9; J gene: TRBJ1-4; CDR3 protein: ASSYGGNEKLF
V gene: TRBV6-5; J gene: TRBJ2-5; CDR3 protein: ASSYEGASGETQY
V gene: TRBV29-1; J gene: TRBJ1-4; CDR3 protein: SVRVTGSEKLF
V gene: TRBV30; J gene: TRBJ2-4; CDR3 protein: AWDGGSGVDNIQY
V gene: TRBV7-9; J gene: TRBJ2-5; CDR3 protein: ASSPGTGQETQY
V gene: TRBV5-4; J gene: TRBJ1-2; CDR3 protein: ASSFWESVGGGGYT
V gene: TRBV19; J gene: TRBJ1-1; CDR3 protein: ASSPGQGVVTEAF
V gene: TRBV9; J gene: TRBJ2-1; CDR3 protein: ASSVRLTSGSGWDEQF
V gene: TRBV5-1; J gene: TRBJ2-2; CDR3 protein: ASSPNIASNTGELF
V gene: TRBV5-6; J gene: TRBJ2-7; CDR3 protein: ASSKGTSGQIALY
V gene: TRBV15; J gene: TRBJ2-7; CDR3 protein: ATSRTPGQGAVQEY
V gene: TRBV5-8; J gene: TRBJ1-6; CDR3 protein: ASSLGFGTGQASPLH
V gene: TRBV5-4; J gene: TRBJ2-1; CDR3 protein: ASRIQGNNEQF
V gene: TRBV11-3; J gene: TRBJ2-7; CDR3 protein: ASSLGAPGEGYEQY
V gene: TRBV5-1; J gene: TRBJ2-2; CDR3 protein: ASSLQTHGGELF
V gene: TRBV4-3; J gene: TRBJ1-6; CDR3 protein: ASRGRSGMDNSPLH
V gene: TRBV6-1; J gene: TRBJ1-4; CDR3 protein: ASSESDRGEKLF
V gene: TRBV5-4; J gene: TRBJ1-4; CDR3 protein: ASSLGGQGLATNEKLF
V gene: TRBV6-1; J gene: TRBJ2-7; CDR3 protein: ASMGTLNSYEQY
V gene: TRBV7-9; J gene: TRBJ2-7; CDR3 protein: ASSPKRGGGSADEQY
V gene: TRBV2; J gene: TRBJ2-7; CDR3 protein: ARGAGAGYEQY
V gene: TRBV5-8; J gene: TRBJ2-7; CDR3 protein: ASSYVPRGRSYEQY
V gene: TRBV10-3; J gene: TRBJ2-1; CDR3 protein: AISESSLAGGSEQF
V gene: TRBV4-1; J gene: TRBJ2-2; CDR3 protein: ASSPTDRLAGGPNTGELF
V gene: TRBV2; J gene: TRBJ1-1; CDR3 protein: ASSDDSEAF
V gene: TRBV5-1; J gene: TRBJ2-1; CDR3 protein: ASSLRTSGRRDEQF
V gene: TRBV4-2; J gene: TRBJ2-7; CDR3 protein: ASSQGQGDTPYEQY
V gene: TRBV20-1; J gene: TRBJ2-3; CDR3 protein: SATVGDTQY
V gene: TRBV5-3; J gene: TRBJ2-7; CDR3 protein: ARSLSALAHEQY
V gene: TRBV28; J gene: TRBJ2-4; CDR3 protein: ASRTRLAGGNIQY
V gene: TRBV4-3; J gene: TRBJ1-2; CDR3 protein: ASSQDKTGEDSYT
V gene: TRBV4-3; J gene: TRBJ2-4; CDR3 protein: ASSQDNARSDIQY
V gene: TRBV7-2; J gene: TRBJ1-1; CDR3 protein: ASSLELGIGEAEAF
V gene: TRBV18; J gene: TRBJ2-3; CDR3 protein: ASSPSKRGGPDTQY
V gene: TRBV5-1; J gene: TRBJ2-1; CDR3 protein: ASSLGAGNEQF
V gene: TRBV7-2; J gene: TRBJ1-6; CDR3 protein: ASSLRQGGYNSPLH
V gene: TRBV6-6; J gene: TRBJ2-1; CDR3 protein: ASSLSPGRATNEQF
V gene: TRBV19; J gene: .; CDR3 protein: ASSPRSVYEQY
V gene: TRBV14; J gene: TRBJ1-2; CDR3 protein: ASSQEAWTGGSYT
V gene: TRBV5-4; J gene: TRBJ1-1; CDR3 protein: ASSARGDQAF